This T cell receptor (beta chain) was found in a study of spatial heterogeneity in lung cancer. Overall study results and limits: In tumors, expanded intratumoral alpha and beta TCR counts tracked mutation counts.

Deletions cut 4 bases from V and 1 base from J, with 6 bases between. Per the germline V gene, CDR1 is ENHRY and CDR2 is SYGVKD. This CDR3 has 13 residues. Time point reported: sample taken at primary tumor resection. This clonotype was observed a handful of times. Its cognate antigen is unknown. MiXCR was run by TCRdb on the 5' RACE reads, yielding one entry per CDR3 protein. This table has 4,000 to 6,000 distinct CDR3 sequences, roughly 9% appearing once. J is TRBJ2-3 and V is TRBV10-3; D uncertain. The sample consisted of lung tumor tissue, taken at surgery. The receptor was derived from a female donor with early-stage non-small cell lung cancer. CDR3 DNA sequence: TGTGCCATCAGTGGTGGGGGCACAGATACGCAGTATTTT. Protein: CAISGGGTDTQYF.